A single sample is the source of the 25 T cell receptor beta chains below, sequenced in a study of shared clonotypes between healthy human individuals (TCRdb year 2020). The receptor library was made with the immunoSEQ multiplex PCR assay. The clones in this table, taken by TCRdb from immuneACCESS, are in-frame only. Not every clone is retained; where verified, under half of the shortfall comes from an unresolved V gene, and the cause of the rest is unknown. The sample table holds over 2 million clones, of which around 90% were seen once. Around 0.4% of the sample lies in the top ten. Sequenced input: naive CD4+ T cells from PBMCs. The cell subset or site label, as the study defines it: CD45RA+ positively selected. These TCRs come from a young man in good health. Some clones in this sample may be carry-over from other donors' samples.

This chain joins TRBV5-8 and TRBJ2-2, with 8 bases lining up with TRBD1. Germline assignment: CDR1 SGHTS and CDR2 YDEGEE. The CDR3 totals 16 residues. The V gene end was trimmed by 5 bases and the J gene end by 2 bases; junction bases not matched to a gene: 8. CDR3 sequence (DNA): TGTGCCAGCAGAAAAAGACAGGGGCAAAACACCGGGGAGCTGTTTTTT. Translating gives CASRKRQGQNTGELFF.

Remarks on this clone: The same CDR3 also results from other DNA sequences found in this sample. This rearrangement joins TRBV5-1 to TRBJ1-1; D perhaps matches TRBD1 (5 bases). Trimming shortened V by 3 bases and J by 2 bases, and 11 bases separated the two germline ends. CDR3 length: 14 residues. CDR1 and CDR2 from the germline V gene are SGHRS and YFSETQ. Here the CDR3 reads CASSSGGGNTEAFF. For the CDR3, the DNA is TGCGCCAGCAGCTCCGGGGGTGGCAACACTGAAGCTTTCTTT.

About this clone: Different DNA sequences within this sample yield the same CDR3. The chain uses TRBV18 and TRBJ1-2; no reliable D call. CDR3 length equals 14 residues. Germline values: CDR1 KGHSH, CDR2 LQKENI. With 6 bases removed from V and 2 bases from J, the gap between germline ends came to 13 bases. The CDR3 region is CASSPPGQNYGYTF. The CDR3 DNA follows: TGTGCCAGCTCCCCGCCCGGGCAGAACTATGGCTACACCTTC.

The chain recombines TRBV27 with TRBJ1-4, with 8 bases identical to TRBD1. The CDR3 is 15 amino acids. The V gene end was trimmed by 3 bases and the J gene end by 7 bases; junction bases not matched to a gene: 7. Germline V lookup: CDR1 MNHEY, CDR2 SMNVEV (reference sequence). CDR3 in amino acids: CASSFFRGLGEKLFF. Here the CDR3 DNA reads TGTGCCAGCAGTTTTTTCAGGGGGCTCGGTGAAAAACTGTTTTTT.

The chain is built from TRBV27 and TRBJ1-5; no clear D. The V end lost 3 bases, the J end lost 9 bases, and 12 bases lay between the germline ends. The CDR3 spans 13 residues. Germline values: CDR1 MNHEY, CDR2 SMNVEV (reference sequence). CDR3 protein: CASSFPPRRPQHF. CDR3 DNA sequence: TGTGCCAGCAGTTTTCCTCCCCGGCGGCCCCAGCATTTT.

The sample holds a few counts of this clone. This rearrangement joins TRBV19 to TRBJ1-2; tentatively, D is TRBD1 (6 bases). Trimming removed 6 bases from V and 8 bases from J, with 10 bases in between. CDR3 length: 11 amino acids. Germline V gives CDR1 LNHDA, CDR2 SQIVND (reference sequence). CDR3 region: CASSWGLGYTF. DNA for the CDR3: TGTGCCAGTAGCTGGGGGCTAGGCTACACCTTC.

The chain combines TRBV7-8 with TRBJ2-1, with TRBD2 matching 7 bases. Trimming removed 7 bases from V and 0 bases from J; junction bases left unmatched: 9. The CDR3 spans 16 residues. The V gene's germline CDR1 is SGHVS and CDR2 FQNEAQ. The CDR3 sequence: CASTFDGGSSYNEQFF. The CDR3 nucleotides read TGTGCCAGCACCTTCGATGGCGGGAGCTCCTACAATGAGCAGTTCTTC.

CDR3 sequence (DNA): TGTGCCAGCAGTTCCCGGGCCACGAGACTCTACGAGCAGTACTTC. It encodes CASSSRATRLYEQYF. V and J are TRBV6-5 and TRBJ2-7; D gene unclear. The germline V and J ends were trimmed by 4 bases and 3 bases, with 16 bases remaining between them. Germline assignment: CDR1 MNHEY and CDR2 SVGAGI. This CDR3 spans 15 amino acids.

This clone was picked up one time. The rearrangement links TRBV5-1 to TRBJ2-1, with TRBD1 as a possible D gene (5 bases). Deletions cut 0 bases from V and 6 bases from J, with 10 bases between. Germline V gene data show CDR1 as SGHRS and CDR2 as YFSETQ. The length of the CDR3 is 14 residues. CDR3 sequence: CASSLDRRANEQFF. The CDR3 region has the DNA TGCGCCAGCAGCTTGGACCGCAGGGCCAATGAGCAGTTCTTC.

This sequence joins TRBV9 and TRBJ2-1; D is possibly TRBD1 (5 bases). The CDR3 spans 13 residues. V was pared by 4 bases and J by 4 bases, with 9 bases between. Germline loops: CDR1 SGDLS, CDR2 YYNGEE. The DNA of the CDR3 is TGTGCCAGCAGCACCCGACAGTACAATGAGCAGTTCTTC. Translation: CASSTRQYNEQFF.

The J gene is TRBJ1-1, the V gene TRBV5-1; TRBD1 is a possible D gene (5 bases). V lost 0 bases, J lost 4 bases, and 10 bases lay in between. Germline V lookup: CDR1 SGHRS, CDR2 YFSETQ. The CDR3 spans 14 residues. The DNA for the CDR3 is TGCGCCAGCAGCTTGGCCTGGACAAGCACTGAAGCTTTCTTT. This codes for CASSLAWTSTEAFF.

This rearrangement joins TRBV10-1 to TRBJ2-1, with D possibly being TRBD2 (6 bases). This CDR3 comprises 15 residues. Germline V gives CDR1 WNHNN, CDR2 SYGVQD (reference sequence). Trimming removed 0 bases at V and 8 bases at J, with 14 bases between. CDR3 in DNA: TGCGCCAGCAGTGAGTCGAGGAGGGCCGATGATGAGCAGTTCTTC. Translating it yields CASSESRRADDEQFF.

This chain connects TRBV6-1 to TRBJ2-2; 8 positions match TRBD2. The V and J ends lost 4 bases and 6 bases, in that order; junction bases with no gene match: 7. Looked up from germline, CDR1 is MNHNS and CDR2 is SASEGT. This CDR3 is 15 amino acids long. The CDR3, as DNA: TGTGCCAGCAGTGTGTTAACTAGCGGTTCCGGGGAGCTGTTTTTT. Residues: CASSVLTSGSGELFF.

This clone was detected only once. The chain couples TRBV6-6 to TRBJ2-7; D gene unclear. Trimming took 6 bases from V and 6 from J, leaving 18 bases between them. The CDR3 contains 14 residues. Looked up from germline, CDR1 is MNHNY and CDR2 is SVGAGI (reference sequence). CDR3 sequence: CASSSIPVVGEQYF. The DNA of the CDR3 is TGTGCCAGCAGCTCAATTCCAGTGGTCGGCGAGCAGTACTTC.

The CDR3 coding sequence is TGTGCCAGCAGCAAAGGGGGATACGTCGGTCAGCCCCAGCATTTT. Translated: CASSKGGYVGQPQHF. The rearrangement links TRBV9 to TRBJ1-5; a weak D match, TRBD1 (6 bases). CDR3 length: 15 residues. The ends were cut back, 4 bases at V and 6 bases at J, with 17 bases in the middle. Germline V gene data show CDR1 as SGDLS and CDR2 as YYNGEE.

This clone was detected only once. The chain joins TRBV6-5 to TRBJ1-3, with D possibly TRBD1 on 6 matching bases. The CDR3 totals 16 residues. V dropped 1 base and J dropped 4 bases, with 14 bases sitting between them. The germline gives CDR1 MNHEY, CDR2 SVGAGI. CDR3 nucleotides: TGTGCCAGCAGTTACTTGGTCGGGGGGCCGGGAAACACCATATATTTT. This gives the protein CASSYLVGGPGNTIYF.

This chain uses TRBV10-1 with TRBJ2-1, with 14 bases that match TRBD2. The CDR3 runs 15 residues. The V gene's germline CDR1 is WNHNN and CDR2 SYGVQD (reference sequence). The V segment lost 4 bases and the J segment 4 bases; nucleotides outside the gene matches: 0. In DNA form, the CDR3 reads TGCGCCAGCAGTGGACTAGCGGGAGGGTACAATGAGCAGTTCTTC. This gives the protein CASSGLAGGYNEQFF.

CDR3 region: CASRGTSGRRGGSYNEQFF. CDR3 sequence (DNA): TGTGCCAGCAGAGGGACTAGCGGGAGGCGAGGGGGCTCCTACAATGAGCAGTTCTTC. This sequence joins TRBV28 and TRBJ2-1, with 15 nucleotides matching TRBD2. V dropped 6 bases and J dropped 0; count of bases not matched to a gene: 9. This CDR3 is built from 19 residues. Germline V lookup: CDR1 MDHEN, CDR2 SYDVKM. Looking up the rest from reference TRBV28 and TRBJ2-1 gives the full variable domain: DVKVTQSSRYLVKRTGEKVFLECVQDMDHENMFWYRQDPGLGLRLIYFSYDVKMKEKGDIPEGYSVSREKKERFSLILESASTNQTSMYLCASRGTSGRRGGSYNEQFFGPGTRLTVL.

The gene calls are TRBV13 and TRBJ2-7, with D perhaps being TRBD1 or TRBD2 (6 bases each). The CDR3 covers 14 residues. Germline V lookup: CDR1 PRHDT, CDR2 FYEKMQ (reference sequence). V lost 6 bases to trimming and J lost 0 bases, with 12 bases between them. CDR3 amino acids: CASRGAGSSYEQYF. DNA for the CDR3: TGTGCCAGCAGGGGGGCGGGGTCCTCCTACGAGCAGTACTTC.

The chain uses TRBV25-1 and TRBJ1-6, with D perhaps TRBD1 (6 bases). Between the trimmed V and J ends, which lost 1 base and 10 bases, there was a span of 11 bases. The CDR3 consists of 14 residues. The germline CDR1 and CDR2 sequences are MGHDK and SYGVNS. Here the CDR3 DNA reads TGTGCCAGCAGTGAATGGACAGCTGCCTCACCCCTCCACTTT. Protein: CASSEWTAASPLHF.

The V call is TRBV28, the J call TRBJ1-1, with TRBD1 matching 7 bases. J gave up 3 bases and V 4 bases, and 8 bases lay outside the gene matches. The CDR3 loop spans 15 amino acids. Germline assignment: CDR1 MDHEN and CDR2 SYDVKM. In DNA, the CDR3 is TGTGCCAGCAGTTCCTCAGGCAGGGGGGACACTGAAGCTTTCTTT. Translation gives CASSSSGRGDTEAFF.

The chain has TRBV4-2 and TRBJ2-5; 9 bases match TRBD1. CDR1 is LGHNA, CDR2 YNFKEQ, per germline. V lost 0 bases and J lost 5; bases outside the gene matches: 7. The CDR3 sequence is 16 residues long. CDR3 in amino acids: CASSQEGTGTGETQYF. The DNA of the CDR3 is TGTGCCAGCAGCCAAGAAGGGACAGGGACGGGTGAGACCCAGTACTTC.

The V and J genes are TRBV11-2 and TRBJ2-7; TRBD1 agrees at 10 bases. Germline-derived CDR1 and CDR2 are SGHAT and FQNNGV. The trim removed 5 bases at V and 6 bases at J, leaving 7 bases unmatched. This CDR3 region has 14 residues. The chain's CDR3 is CASSRRQGAGEQYF. The CDR3, as DNA: TGTGCCAGCAGCAGAAGACAGGGGGCGGGCGAGCAGTACTTC.

The chain is built from TRBV28 and TRBJ2-7; either TRBD1 or TRBD2 may fit D (6 bases each). Germline V lookup: CDR1 MDHEN, CDR2 SYDVKM. The CDR3 extends over 15 amino acids. Trimming removed 6 bases from V and 2 bases from J, with 17 bases in between. The CDR3 spells CASRIGGGGPYEQYF. The CDR3 bases are TGTGCCAGCAGGATTGGTGGTGGGGGGCCCTACGAGCAGTACTTC.

The rearrangement links TRBV6-1 to TRBJ2-2; maybe TRBD1 (5 bases). CDR3 size: 13 residues. Trimming stripped 5 bases from V and 11 bases from J, with 15 bases between. CDR1 is MNHNS and CDR2 is SASEGT in the germline V gene. The DNA of the CDR3 is TGTGCCAGCAGTTTGCAGGGCTCGGGTGAGCTGTTTTTT. Encoded protein: CASSLQGSGELFF.